The clone carrying this T cell receptor (beta chain) appeared many times. The record originates from a study of T-cell reconstitution after alpha-beta-depleted transplantation in children. TCRbeta library construction was performed incorporating unique molecular identifiers. TCRdb called the PCR reads again in MiXCR, with one record for every CDR3 protein. The data contain about 300,000 distinct CDR3 sequences, roughly a tenth of them singletons. CDR3 size: 18 residues. The germline CDR1 and CDR2 sequences are DFQATT and SNEGSKA (reference sequence). V was shortened by 1 base and J by 1 base, with 17 bases between the two germline ends.

The sample consisted of PBMCs, taken before TCRalphabeta/CD19-depleted stem cell transplant. This TCR derives from a boy less than two years old with acute myeloid leukemia, due to receive a stem cell transplant. This chain connects TRBV20-1 to TRBJ2-6; TRBD2 might be the D (5 bases). CDR3 in DNA: TGCAGTGCTAGAGCCCCGGGGTGGACCGCATCTGGGGCCAACGTCCTGACTTTC. Residues: CSARAPGWTASGANVLTF.